At least ten counts were recorded for the clone carrying this T cell receptor beta chain. The data stem from a study of T cells in Graves' hyperthyroidism and ophthalmopathy. The germline V gene has CDR1 SGHAT and CDR2 FQNNGV. V was trimmed by 5 bases and J by 1 base, leaving 14 bases between them. The CDR3 is 16 residues long. With a duration under 2 months, the hyperthyroidism was newly diagnosed in patients aged 18 to 65. About 10 ml of fresh peripheral blood supplied the PBMCs. The TCR beta CDR3 regions underwent amplification using RNA transcripts as the source. RT-PCR in the first round (using the HTBI primer set) targeted the TCR CDR3. TCRdb used MiXCR to reprocess the multiplex PCR reads, holding one entry per CDR3 protein. Here the sample spans fewer than 900,000 distinct CDR3 sequences, 15% to 20% being singletons.

Sample: blood. The V and J genes are TRBV11-2 and TRBJ2-2; a weak D match, TRBD1 (6 bases). The TCR sequence derives from a woman between 45 and 65 years old with Graves' hyperthyroidism that later progressed to Graves' ophthalmopathy. The CDR3 DNA reads as TGTGCCAGCAGCCAAATTAAACAGGGGAACACCGGGGAGCTGTTTTTT. Translated: CASSQIKQGNTGELFF. Full variable domain (outside the CDR3, taken from reference TRBV11-2 and TRBJ2-2): EAGVAQSPRYKIIEKRQSVAFWCNPISGHATLYWYQQILGQGPKLLIQFQNNGVVDDSQLPKDRFSAERLKGVDSTLKIQPAKLEDSAVYLCASSQIKQGNTGELFFGEGSRLTVL.